The present T cell receptor beta chain was sequenced within a study of shared clonotypes between healthy human individuals. Notes on the study in general: When compared with the clonotypes that were shared by all four sorted-subset donors, the non-shared clonotypes turned out to have lower generation probabilities. The diversity represented, both genetic and in exposure history, was limited by few donors.

This table comes from immunoSEQ multiplex PCR, and its TCRdb copy is limited to in-frame clones, with some not included. The sample yields 2 million to 2.5 million clones, just over 90% seen once. The germline V gene has CDR1 MDHEN and CDR2 SYDVKM. Losses at the gene ends were 8 bases for V and 11 bases for J; bases not matched to a gene: 14. CDR3 length: 15 amino acids. As concerns this clone: The antigen is unknown.

The chain couples TRBV28 to TRBJ1-5; 11 bases map to TRBD1. This clonotype was sampled from a man between 18 and 29 years old in good health. Some clones in this sample may be carry-over from other donors' samples. The sample consisted of naive CD4+ T cells from PBMCs. Regarding subset: CD45RA+ positively selected. The CDR3 DNA reads TGTGCCAGCGCCCCCTCAGGGACAGGGGGTCCAGCCCAGCATTTT. It specifies CASAPSGTGGPAQHF.